Listed below are T cell receptor beta chains from one sample, sequenced in a study of T-cell reconstitution after alpha-beta-depleted transplantation in children. TCRdb re-analysed the PCR reads in MiXCR, keeping a single row per CDR3 protein. The sample gives 670,000 or so distinct CDR3 sequences, approximately 14% of which show up once; roughly 0.77% is in the top ten. The sequences come from PBMCs, collected before TCRalphabeta/CD19-depleted stem cell transplant. The receptors here all came from a girl aged 2-10 years with congenital amegakaryocytic thrombocytopenia, due to receive a stem cell transplant. Both conserved end residues are part of each CDR3. A D gene is named only where the DNA matches it firmly. Size is omitted from some rows. Given values are once, few, many or a class for expanded clones.

d_call j_call v_call cdr3_length clone_size cdr3_nt cdr3_aa
. TRBJ2-3 TRBV6-1 16 few TGTGCCAGCAGTGAGTCGGGACCGGGACGTGCAGATACGCAGTATTTT CASSESGPGRADTQYF
. TRBJ2-5 TRBV12-3/TRBV12-4 14 . TGTGCCAGCAGCCGCTACTCGGTTGGTGAGACCCAGTACTTC CASSRYSVGETQYF
TRBD2 TRBJ2-7 TRBV4-1 16 few TGCGCCAGCAGCCAAATGACAGGCCTAGCGGGAGCCGAGCAGTACTTC CASSQMTGLAGAEQYF
. TRBJ2-7 TRBV20-1 14 many TGCAGTGCACCTTGGCTAGGAGTTTTGGGGCAGCAGTACTTC CSAPWLGVLGQQYF
. TRBJ2-5 TRBV12-3/TRBV12-4 14 many TGTGCCAGCAGTATACCAGCGGAAGTGGAGACCCAGTACTTC CASSIPAEVETQYF
TRBD2 TRBJ2-7 TRBV20-1 14 many TGCAGTGCTAGAGGGACTAGCGGGACCTACGAGCAGTACTTC CSARGTSGTYEQYF
TRBD2 TRBJ2-2 TRBV5-1 16 many TGCGCCAGCAGCTCGGGAGGACTGCCGAACACCGGGGAGCTGTTTTTT CASSSGGLPNTGELFF
. TRBJ2-2 TRBV20-1 14 many TGCAGTGCTAGTTGGACAGCGAACACCGGGGAGCTGTTTTTT CSASWTANTGELFF
TRBD1 TRBJ2-1 TRBV5-5 15 . TGTGCCAGCAGCCAGATTACAGGGGCCTTGAATGAGCAGTTCTTC CASSQITGALNEQFF
. TRBJ2-7 TRBV5-1 16 . TGCGCCAGCAGCTTAGAAATCTACTCCTCGAACGACGAGCAGTACTTC CASSLEIYSSNDEQYF
TRBD2 TRBJ2-5 TRBV19 17 . TGTGCCAGTAGTATCCTCTCACTAGCGGGAGCAGGAGAGACCCAGTACTTC CASSILSLAGAGETQYF
. TRBJ2-4 TRBV20-1 15 few TGCAGTGCTAGTGAAGGGTGGGTTGCCAAAAACATTCAGTACTTC CSASEGWVAKNIQYF
. TRBJ2-4 TRBV7-4 19 many TGTGCCAGCAGCTTGAGGGGGGTCAGGGTGGTTGTGGCCAAAAACATTCAGTACTTC CASSLRGVRVVVAKNIQYF
. TRBJ2-6 TRBV25-1 14 few TGTGCCAGCGCGCCTTTCTCTGGGGCCAACGTCCTGACTTTC CASAPFSGANVLTF
. TRBJ2-7 TRBV6-5 15 few TGTGCCAGCAGTTACCGGAGTTCGTCACCCTACGAGCAGTACTTC CASSYRSSSPYEQYF
. TRBJ2-3 TRBV5-5 12 few TGTGCCAGCAGCCAAGTAATGAATACGCAGTATTTT CASSQVMNTQYF
TRBD2 TRBJ2-1 TRBV11-2 18 . TGTGCCAGCAGCTTCCCCCTTGGGACTAGCGGGAGGAACAATGAGCAGTTCTTC CASSFPLGTSGRNNEQFF
TRBD2 TRBJ2-1 TRBV12-3/TRBV12-4 15 . TGTGCCAGCAGCACCCGACTAGCGGGTCACAATGAGCAGTTCTTC CASSTRLAGHNEQFF
. TRBJ1-1 TRBV11-1 18 . TGTGCCAGCAGCTTAGCGGGAGGACTCGGACCGGCGAACACTGAAGCTTTCTTT CASSLAGGLGPANTEAFF
. TRBJ2-7 TRBV30 12 many TGTGCCTGGAGTGTAGGCCTGGACGAGCAGTACTTC CAWSVGLDEQYF
. TRBJ1-5 TRBV28 15 few TGTGCCAGCAGTTTCATGGCCGCTAGCAATCAGCCCCAGCATTTT CASSFMAASNQPQHF
TRBD2 TRBJ2-3 TRBV10-3 17 many TGTGCCATCAGTCATCCCGGGCTAGCGGATAGCACAGATACGCAGTATTTT CAISHPGLADSTDTQYF
TRBD1 TRBJ1-1 TRBV27 15 many TGTGCCAGCACCGAAATAGGGGGCCTGAACACTGAAGCTTTCTTT CASTEIGGLNTEAFF
. TRBJ2-3 TRBV12-3/TRBV12-4 15 many TGTGCCAGCAGTTTATCGGATGGTCGCACAGATACGCAGTATTTT CASSLSDGRTDTQYF
TRBD1 TRBJ1-6 TRBV20-1 17 few TGCAGTGCTCGGGTCGGGACAGGTTTCTCCTATAATTCACCCCTCCACTTT CSARVGTGFSYNSPLHF
. TRBJ1-1 TRBV7-9 15 many TGTGCCAGCAGCTTAACGGGTGGGAGGAGCACTGAAGCTTTCTTT CASSLTGGRSTEAFF
TRBD2 TRBJ2-1 TRBV5-1 14 . TGCGCCACCCAACGACTAGCGGGAGAAAATGAGCAGTTCTTC CATQRLAGENEQFF
. TRBJ2-1 TRBV19 13 . TGTGCCAGTAGTACCCGTCCCTACAATGAGCAGTTCTTC CASSTRPYNEQFF
TRBD1 TRBJ2-7 TRBV7-2 14 few TGTGCCAGCAGCCCCCAAATCGGACAGGGGGCGTCTTACTTC CASSPQIGQGASYF
. TRBJ1-1 TRBV29-1 14 many TGCAGCGCCGGACCCGGCAACCCGAACACTGAAGCTTTCTTT CSAGPGNPNTEAFF
. TRBJ1-4 TRBV27 14 few TGTGCCAGCAGTTCGGACAGATCGTATGAAAAACTGTTTTTT CASSSDRSYEKLFF
. TRBJ2-1 TRBV9 14 few TGTGCCAGCAGCGTATGGGACTCCTACAATGAGCAGTTCTTC CASSVWDSYNEQFF
. TRBJ2-1 TRBV20-1 12 many TGCAGTGCTTCTTCCGGGAGTGGTGAGCAGTTCTTC CSASSGSGEQFF
. TRBJ1-1 TRBV18 16 . TGTGCCAGCTCACCCCTCGAGGGGTCTGGGAACACTGAAGCTTTCTTT CASSPLEGSGNTEAFF
TRBD1 TRBJ2-1 TRBV6-6 12 many TGTGCCAGCGGGCAGGGGGTGTATGAGCAGTTCTTC CASGQGVYEQFF
TRBD2 TRBJ2-1 TRBV5-1 13 many TGCGCCAGCGGAAGCGGGAGTGGCTATGAGCAGTTCTTC CASGSGSGYEQFF
. TRBJ1-2 TRBV10-3 14 . TGTGCCATCATGGCCGTAAGGACTATCGATGGCTACACCTTC CAIMAVRTIDGYTF
TRBD2 TRBJ2-1 TRBV7-9 15 . TGTGCCAGCAGCTTTATAGCGGGGAGCTACAATGAGCAGTTCTTC CASSFIAGSYNEQFF
. TRBJ2-1 TRBV27 15 many TGTGCCAGCAGTCTCGGGACACAATCCTACAATGAGCAGTTCTTC CASSLGTQSYNEQFF
TRBD2 TRBJ2-7 TRBV7-6 18 few TGTGCCAGCAGCTTATCGTCCTCGGGAGGAATAAGCTCCTACGAGCAGTACTTC CASSLSSSGGISSYEQYF
. TRBJ2-5 TRBV10-3 19 many TGTGCCATCAGTGAGTCGGGGCCGCCAGATTTTGGAAGCCAAGAGACCCAGTACTTC CAISESGPPDFGSQETQYF
. TRBJ2-3 TRBV30 12 once TGTGCCTGGAGTGGCCTAGCAGATACGCAGTATTTT CAWSGLADTQYF